This T cell receptor (beta chain) was obtained from a study of shared clonotypes between healthy human individuals. The CDR3 spans 15 residues. CDR1 is SEHNR and CDR2 is FQNEAQ in the germline V gene (reference sequence). The V and J ends lost 1 base and 8 bases respectively, with 16 bases between them. Terminally differentiated effector memory CD45RA+ cells were excluded by CCR7 positive selection of CD45RO-negative cells. This table comes from immunoSEQ multiplex PCR, and its TCRdb copy is limited to in-frame clones, with some not included. The data show around 2.1 million clones, with roughly 91% seen just once and 1.5% to 2% held by the top ten. Overall study findings and caveats: Generation of non-shared clonotypes was less probable than generation of clonotypes shared by all four donors.

Turning to this clone: Its target is unknown.

The chain recombines TRBV7-9 with TRBJ2-3, with D perhaps matching TRBD1 (6 bases). This clonotype originated in a man between 18 and 29 years old in good health. Some clones in this sample may be carry-over from other donors' samples. Sequencing was carried out using naive CD8+ T cells from PBMCs. In nucleotides, the CDR3 is TGTGCCAGCAGCTTAGTAGGGGGACCGCAAGGTACGCAGTATTTT. Protein: CASSLVGGPQGTQYF.